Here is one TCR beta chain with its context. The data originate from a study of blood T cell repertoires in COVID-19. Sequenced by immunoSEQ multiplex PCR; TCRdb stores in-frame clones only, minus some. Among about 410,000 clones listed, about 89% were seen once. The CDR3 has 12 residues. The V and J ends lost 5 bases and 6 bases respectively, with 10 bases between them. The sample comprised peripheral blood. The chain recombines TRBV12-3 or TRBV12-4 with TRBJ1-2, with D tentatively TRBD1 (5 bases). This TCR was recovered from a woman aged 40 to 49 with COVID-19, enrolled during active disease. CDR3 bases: TGTGCCAGCAGTACCGGGGGGGATGGCTACACCTTC. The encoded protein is CASSTGGDGYTF.